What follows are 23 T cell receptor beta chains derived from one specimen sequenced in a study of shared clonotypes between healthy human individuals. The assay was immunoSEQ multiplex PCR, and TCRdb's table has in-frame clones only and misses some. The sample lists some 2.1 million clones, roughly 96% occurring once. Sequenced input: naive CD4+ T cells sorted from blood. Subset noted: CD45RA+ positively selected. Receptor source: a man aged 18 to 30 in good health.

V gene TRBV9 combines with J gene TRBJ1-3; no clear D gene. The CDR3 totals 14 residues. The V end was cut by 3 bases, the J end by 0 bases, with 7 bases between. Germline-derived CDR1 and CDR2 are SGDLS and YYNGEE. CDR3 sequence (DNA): TGTGCCAGCAGCGCGCCTCTCTCTGGAAACACCATATATTTT. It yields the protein CASSAPLSGNTIYF.

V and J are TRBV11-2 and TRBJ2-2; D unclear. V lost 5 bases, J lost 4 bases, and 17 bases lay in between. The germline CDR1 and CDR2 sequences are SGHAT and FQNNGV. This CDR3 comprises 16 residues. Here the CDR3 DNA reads TGTGCCAGCAGCCCACTGGTCGACATACCCACCGGGGAGCTGTTTTTT. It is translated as CASSPLVDIPTGELFF.

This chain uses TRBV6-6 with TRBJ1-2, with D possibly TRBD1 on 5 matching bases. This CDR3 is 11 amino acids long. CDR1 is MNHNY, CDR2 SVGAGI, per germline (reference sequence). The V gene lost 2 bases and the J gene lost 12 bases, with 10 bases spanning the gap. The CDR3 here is CASSYDRGDTF. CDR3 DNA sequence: TGTGCCAGCAGTTACGATAGGGGTGACACCTTC.

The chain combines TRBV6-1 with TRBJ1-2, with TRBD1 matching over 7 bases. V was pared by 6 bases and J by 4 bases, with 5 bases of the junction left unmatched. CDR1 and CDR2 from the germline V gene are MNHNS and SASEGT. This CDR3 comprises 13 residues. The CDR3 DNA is TGTGCCAGCAGGGACGACAGGGTCTATGGCTACACCTTC. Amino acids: CASRDDRVYGYTF.

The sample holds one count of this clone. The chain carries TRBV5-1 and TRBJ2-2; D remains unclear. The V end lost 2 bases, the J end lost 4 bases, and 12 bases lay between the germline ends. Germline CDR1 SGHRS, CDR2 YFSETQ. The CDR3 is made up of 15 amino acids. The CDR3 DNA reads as TGCGCCAGCAGCTTATCGAGAGGTCGCACCGGGGAGCTGTTTTTT. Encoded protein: CASSLSRGRTGELFF.

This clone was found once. The CDR3 protein is CASSRDSFYNSPLHF. The CDR3, as DNA: TGTGCCAGCAGCCGGGACAGCTTCTATAATTCACCCCTCCACTTT. The chain is built from TRBV6-5 and TRBJ1-6; 7 bases map to TRBD1. This CDR3 is built from 15 residues. V shed 6 bases and J 3 bases; nucleotides not matched to a gene: 5. CDR1 MNHEY and CDR2 SVGAGI come from the germline V gene.

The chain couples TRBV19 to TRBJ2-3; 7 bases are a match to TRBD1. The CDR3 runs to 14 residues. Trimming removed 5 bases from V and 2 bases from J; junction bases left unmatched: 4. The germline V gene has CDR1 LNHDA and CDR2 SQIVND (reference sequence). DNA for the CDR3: TGTGCCAGTAGTCAGACAGGGTACACAGATACGCAGTATTTT. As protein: CASSQTGYTDTQYF.

CDR3 DNA sequence: TGTGCCAGCAGCTGGGCCGGGACGCCGAACACTGAAGCTTTCTTT. Amino acids: CASSWAGTPNTEAFF. This chain joins TRBV7-2 and TRBJ1-1, with D possibly being TRBD1 (5 bases). The germline V gene has CDR1 SGHTA and CDR2 FQGNSA. This CDR3 region has 15 residues. V was trimmed by 4 bases and J by 1 base, leaving 13 bases between them. Using reference TRBV7-2 and TRBJ1-1 for the parts outside the CDR3, the full variable domain is GAGVSQSPSNKVTEKGKDVELRCDPISGHTALYWYRQSLGQGLEFLIYFQGNSAPDKSGLPSDRFSAERTGGSVSTLTIQRTQQEDSAVYLCASSWAGTPNTEAFFGQGTRLTVV.

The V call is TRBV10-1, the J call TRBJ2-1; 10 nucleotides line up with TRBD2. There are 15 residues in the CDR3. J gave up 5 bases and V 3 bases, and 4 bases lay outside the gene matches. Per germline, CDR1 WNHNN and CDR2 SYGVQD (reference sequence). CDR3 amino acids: CASSEELAGNNEQFF. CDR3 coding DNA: TGCGCCAGCAGTGAAGAACTAGCGGGGAACAATGAGCAGTTCTTC.

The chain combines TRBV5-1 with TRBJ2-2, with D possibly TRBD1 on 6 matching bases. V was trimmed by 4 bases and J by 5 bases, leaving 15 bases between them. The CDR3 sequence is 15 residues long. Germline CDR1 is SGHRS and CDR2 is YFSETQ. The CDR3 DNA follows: TGCGCCAGCAGCAAGACAGGCGGTCCAACCGGGGAGCTGTTTTTT. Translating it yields CASSKTGGPTGELFF.

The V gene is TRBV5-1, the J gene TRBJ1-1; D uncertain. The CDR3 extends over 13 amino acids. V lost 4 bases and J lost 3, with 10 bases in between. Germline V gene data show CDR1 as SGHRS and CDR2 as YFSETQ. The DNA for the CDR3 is TGCGCCAGCAGCGCGATGATTTACACTGAAGCTTTCTTT. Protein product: CASSAMIYTEAFF.

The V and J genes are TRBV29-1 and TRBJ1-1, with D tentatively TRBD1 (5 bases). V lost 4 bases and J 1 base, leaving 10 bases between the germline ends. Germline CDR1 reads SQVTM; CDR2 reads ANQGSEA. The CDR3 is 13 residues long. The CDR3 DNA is TGCAGCGTTGTCAGGACACAGAACACTGAAGCTTTCTTT. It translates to CSVVRTQNTEAFF. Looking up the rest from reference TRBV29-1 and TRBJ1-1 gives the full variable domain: SAVISQKPSRDICQRGTSLTIQCQVDSQVTMMFWYRQQPGQSLTLIATANQGSEATYESGFVIDKFPISRPNLTFSTLTVSNMSPEDSSIYLCSVVRTQNTEAFFGQGTRLTVV.

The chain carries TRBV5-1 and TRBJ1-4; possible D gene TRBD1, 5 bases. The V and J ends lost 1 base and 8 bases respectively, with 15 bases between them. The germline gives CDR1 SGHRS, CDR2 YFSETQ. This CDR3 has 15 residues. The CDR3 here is CASSLSPGPQEKLFF. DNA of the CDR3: TGCGCCAGCAGCTTGTCCCCGGGGCCCCAGGAAAAACTGTTTTTT. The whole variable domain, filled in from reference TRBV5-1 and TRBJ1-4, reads KAGVTQTPRYLIKTRGQQVTLSCSPISGHRSVSWYQQTPGQGLQFLFEYFSETQRNKGNFPGRFSGRQFSNSRSEMNVSTLELGDSALYLCASSLSPGPQEKLFFGSGTQLSVL.

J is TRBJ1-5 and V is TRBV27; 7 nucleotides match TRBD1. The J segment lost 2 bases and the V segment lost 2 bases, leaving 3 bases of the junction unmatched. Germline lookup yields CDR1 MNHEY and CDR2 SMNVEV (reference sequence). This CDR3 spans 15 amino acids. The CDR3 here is CASSLEGARNQPQHF. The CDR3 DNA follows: TGTGCCAGCAGTTTAGAGGGGGCCCGCAATCAGCCCCAGCATTTT.

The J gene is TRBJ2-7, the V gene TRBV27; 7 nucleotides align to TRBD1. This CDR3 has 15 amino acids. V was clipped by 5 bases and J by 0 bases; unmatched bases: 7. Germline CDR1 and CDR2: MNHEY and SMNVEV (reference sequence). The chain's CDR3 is CASSLGTALSYEQYF. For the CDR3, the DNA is TGTGCCAGCAGTCTTGGGACAGCCCTCTCCTACGAGCAGTACTTC.

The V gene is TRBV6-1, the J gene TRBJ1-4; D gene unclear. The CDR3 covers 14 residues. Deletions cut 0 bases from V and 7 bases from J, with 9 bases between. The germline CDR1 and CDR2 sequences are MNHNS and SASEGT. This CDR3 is CASSEAGKAEKLFF. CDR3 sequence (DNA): TGTGCCAGCAGTGAAGCGGGGAAGGCTGAAAAACTGTTTTTT.

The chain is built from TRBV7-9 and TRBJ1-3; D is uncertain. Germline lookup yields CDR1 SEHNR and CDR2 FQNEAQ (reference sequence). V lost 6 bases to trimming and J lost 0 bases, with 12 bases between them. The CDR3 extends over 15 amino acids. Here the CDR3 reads CASSTSPYSGNTIYF. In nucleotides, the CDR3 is TGTGCCAGCAGTACGAGTCCGTACTCTGGAAACACCATATATTTT.

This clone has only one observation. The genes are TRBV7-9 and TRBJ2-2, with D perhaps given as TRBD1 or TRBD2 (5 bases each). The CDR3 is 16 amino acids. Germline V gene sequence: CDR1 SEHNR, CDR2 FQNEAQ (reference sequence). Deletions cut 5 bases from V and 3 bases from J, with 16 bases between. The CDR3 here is CASSGTGTVYTGELFF. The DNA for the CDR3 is TGTGCCAGCAGCGGGACCGGGACGGTATACACCGGGGAGCTGTTTTTT. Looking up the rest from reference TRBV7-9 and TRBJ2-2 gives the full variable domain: DTGVSQNPRHKITKRGQNVTFRCDPISEHNRLYWYRQTLGQGPEFLTYFQNEAQLEKSRLLSDRFSAERPKGSFSTLEIQRTEQGDSAMYLCASSGTGTVYTGELFFGEGSRLTVL.

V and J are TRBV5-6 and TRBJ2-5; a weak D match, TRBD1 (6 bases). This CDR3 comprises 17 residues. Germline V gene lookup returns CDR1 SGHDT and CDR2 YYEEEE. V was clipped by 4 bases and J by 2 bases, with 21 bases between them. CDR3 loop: CASSPFWATGLQETQYF. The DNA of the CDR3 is TGTGCCAGCAGCCCATTTTGGGCGACAGGCTTACAAGAGACCCAGTACTTC.

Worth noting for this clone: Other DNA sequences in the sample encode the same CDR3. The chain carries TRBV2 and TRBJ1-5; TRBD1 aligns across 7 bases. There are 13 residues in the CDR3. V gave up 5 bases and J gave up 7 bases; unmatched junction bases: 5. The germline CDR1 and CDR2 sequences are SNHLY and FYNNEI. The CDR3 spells CASSRQGGQPQHF. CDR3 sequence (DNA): TGTGCCAGCAGTCGACAGGGAGGACAGCCCCAGCATTTT.

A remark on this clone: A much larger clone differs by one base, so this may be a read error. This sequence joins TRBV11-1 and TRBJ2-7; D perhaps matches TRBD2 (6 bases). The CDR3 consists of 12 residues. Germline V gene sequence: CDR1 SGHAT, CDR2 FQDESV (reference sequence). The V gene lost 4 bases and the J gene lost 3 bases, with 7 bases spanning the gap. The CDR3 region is CASSSGGYEQYF. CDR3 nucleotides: TGTGCCAGCAGCTCCGGGGGCTACGAGCAGTACTTC.

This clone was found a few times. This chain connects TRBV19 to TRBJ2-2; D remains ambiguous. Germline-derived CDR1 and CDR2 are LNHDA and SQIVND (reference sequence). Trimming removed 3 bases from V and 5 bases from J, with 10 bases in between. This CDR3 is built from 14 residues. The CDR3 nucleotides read TGTGCCAGTAGTATCCCTGACGGGACCGGGGAGCTGTTTTTT. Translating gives CASSIPDGTGELFF.

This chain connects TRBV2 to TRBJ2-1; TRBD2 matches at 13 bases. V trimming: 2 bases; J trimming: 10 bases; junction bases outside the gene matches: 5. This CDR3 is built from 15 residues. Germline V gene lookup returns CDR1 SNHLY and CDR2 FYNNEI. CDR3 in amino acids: CASSERLAGGYEQFF. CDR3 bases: TGTGCCAGCAGTGAACGACTAGCGGGGGGTTACGAGCAGTTCTTC. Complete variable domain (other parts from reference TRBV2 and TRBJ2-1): EPEVTQTPSHQVTQMGQEVILRCVPISNHLYFYWYRQILGQKVEFLVSFYNNEISEKSEIFDDQFSVERPDGSNFTLKIRSTKLEDSAMYFCASSERLAGGYEQFFGPGTRLTVL.